One and the same sample provided the 28 T cell receptor beta chains below, sequenced in a study of T-cell reconstitution after alpha-beta-depleted transplantation in children. TCRbeta library preparation incorporated unique molecular identifiers. TCRdb used MiXCR to reprocess the PCR reads, holding one entry per CDR3 protein. The sample shows 450,000 to 550,000 distinct CDR3 sequences, about 10% of them seen only once. The specimen comprised PBMCs, mostly from graft donor cells, sampled 180 days after TCRalphabeta/CD19-depleted stem cell transplant. Receptor source: a female patient between 2 and 10 years old who had a stem cell transplant for aplastic anemia, so the T cells may come from the graft donor.

This clonotype was found a few times. The chain joins TRBV28 to TRBJ2-1; 8 nucleotides match TRBD2. Germline lookup yields CDR1 MDHEN and CDR2 SYDVKM. This CDR3 region has 17 residues. Trimming removed 1 base from V and 4 bases from J; junction bases left unmatched: 9. In DNA form, the CDR3 reads TGTGCCAGCAGTTTATTGACGGGAGGGCAACCTTACAATGAGCAGTTCTTC. Translation gives CASSLLTGGQPYNEQFF.

The chain employs TRBV29-1 and TRBJ2-3; 7 bases line up with TRBD2. The germline gives CDR1 SQVTM, CDR2 ANQGSEA. This CDR3 comprises 12 residues. V was pared by 7 bases and J by 2 bases, with 3 bases of the junction left unmatched. CDR3 residues: CSGRETTDTQYF. CDR3 DNA: TGCAGCGGGCGGGAGACCACAGATACGCAGTATTTT.

There are many counts of this clonotype. The CDR3 DNA follows: TGTGCCAGCAGTTTATTGGGGACAGATACGCAGTATTTT. Protein: CASSLLGTDTQYF. The J gene is TRBJ2-3, the V gene TRBV27; D is unclear. V lost 1 base and J 3 bases, leaving 5 bases between the germline ends. CDR1 MNHEY and CDR2 SMNVEV come from the germline V gene (reference sequence). The CDR3 runs to 13 residues.

The chain employs TRBV9 and TRBJ2-7, with D unresolved. CDR3 length equals 13 residues. CDR1 is SGDLS, CDR2 YYNGEE, per germline. Between the trimmed V and J ends, which lost 0 bases and 6 bases, there was a span of 10 bases. CDR3 DNA sequence: TGTGCCAGCAGCGTAGTCTCGGGTGGCGAGCAGTACTTC. It specifies CASSVVSGGEQYF.

This chain joins TRBV7-9 and TRBJ2-7; D is uncertain. There are 11 residues in the CDR3. Trimming pared 4 bases from V and 6 bases from J, leaving 7 bases between. The V gene's germline CDR1 is SEHNR and CDR2 FQNEAQ (reference sequence). The CDR3: CASSWESEQYF. The CDR3 DNA sequence: TGTGCCAGCAGCTGGGAAAGCGAGCAGTACTTC.

This clonotype was seen a few times. The rearrangement joins TRBV28 to TRBJ1-5, with unresolved D. Germline V CDR1 and CDR2: MDHEN, SYDVKM. This CDR3 has 16 residues. V shed 3 bases and J shed 2 bases, with 14 bases lying between them. CDR3 sequence: CASSFVGMARNQPQHF. In DNA form, the CDR3 reads TGTGCCAGCAGTTTTGTAGGAATGGCCCGCAATCAGCCCCAGCATTTT.

The J gene is TRBJ1-2, the V gene TRBV12-3 or TRBV12-4; D is undetermined. This CDR3 region has 12 residues. V was shortened by 2 bases and J by 1 base, with 2 bases between the two germline ends. The CDR3 bases are TGTGCCAGCAGTTTACATAACTATGGCTACACCTTC. It specifies CASSLHNYGYTF.

The table lists this clonotype with a few counts. The chain is built from TRBV29-1 and TRBJ2-2; the match to TRBD1 covers 7 bases. The CDR3 is made up of 17 amino acids. Per the germline V gene, CDR1 is SQVTM and CDR2 is ANQGSEA. V trimming: 0 bases; J trimming: 6 bases; junction bases outside the gene matches: 13. CDR3 sequence (DNA): TGCAGCGTTGAAGATCTCAAGGAGACAGGGTTAGCCGGGGAGCTGTTTTTT. Its translation: CSVEDLKETGLAGELFF.

The chain is built from TRBV7-2 and TRBJ1-2; 7 bases are shared with TRBD1. The CDR3 is 15 residues long. Germline CDR1 SGHTA, CDR2 FQGNSA. Unmatched junction bases numbered 9, after V lost 1 base and J lost 7 bases. CDR3 in DNA: TGTGCCAGCAGCTTAGGCCACAGGGGTTCAAGTGGCTACACCTTC. Encoded protein: CASSLGHRGSSGYTF.

V usage is TRBV7-2 and J usage is TRBJ1-6, with D uncertain. Trimming left V 2 bases short and J 7 bases short, with 9 bases between. The CDR3 runs 14 residues. CDR1 SGHTA and CDR2 FQGNSA come from the germline V gene. The CDR3 bases are TGTGCCAGCAGCTTACTGCAGTCAAATTCACCCCTCCACTTT. Its translation is CASSLLQSNSPLHF.

The chain has TRBV6-4 and TRBJ1-1; D unresolved. The V gene's germline CDR1 is MRHNA and CDR2 SNTAGT. Trimming shortened V by 2 bases and J by 2 bases, and 6 bases separated the two germline ends. This CDR3 has 13 amino acids. The CDR3, as DNA: TGTGCCAGCAGTGACAGGCCAAACACTGAAGCTTTCTTT. It codes for CASSDRPNTEAFF.

This clonotype turned up a few times. The chain is built from TRBV20-1 and TRBJ2-3; D may be TRBD2 (6 bases). The CDR3 totals 14 residues. Looked up from germline, CDR1 is DFQATT and CDR2 is SNEGSKA (reference sequence). The germline V and J ends were trimmed by 7 bases and 7 bases, with 21 bases remaining between them. DNA of the CDR3: TGCAGTGTCCCGACGGGAGTTATAAGAAATACGCAGTATTTT. It is translated as CSVPTGVIRNTQYF.

The table lists this clonotype with many counts. The chain links TRBV4-3 to TRBJ2-2; D is uncertain. The CDR3 has 17 amino acids. Germline lookup yields CDR1 LGHNA and CDR2 YSLEER. Trimming took off 2 bases at V and 0 bases at J, with 13 bases between the two ends. DNA of the CDR3: TGCGCCAGCAGCCAACCCCGTTCCACAGCGAACACCGGGGAGCTGTTTTTT. Its protein product is CASSQPRSTANTGELFF.

This clonotype was detected a few times. The chain uses TRBV28 and TRBJ2-1; TRBD1 or TRBD2 may be the D gene (5 bases each). Germline V CDR1 and CDR2: MDHEN, SYDVKM. Between the trimmed V and J ends, which lost 7 bases and 7 bases, there was a span of 14 bases. This CDR3 contains 13 residues. CDR3 coding DNA: TGTGCCAGCAACCCACGTGGGGGTAATGAGCAGTTCTTC. Translation gives CASNPRGGNEQFF.

This clonotype has more than one count but fewer than ten. The chain employs TRBV27 and TRBJ2-4; D uncertain. CDR1 is MNHEY, CDR2 SMNVEV, per germline (reference sequence). CDR3 length equals 13 residues. Trimming removed 3 bases from V and 5 bases from J, with 8 bases in between. CDR3 sequence: CASSFSEENIQYF. CDR3 bases: TGTGCCAGCAGTTTCAGCGAGGAAAACATTCAGTACTTC.

This clonotype has just a few counts. The rearrangement links TRBV7-2 to TRBJ2-3; D is ambiguous. The CDR3 totals 14 residues. Trimming removed 5 bases from V and 8 bases from J, with 17 bases in between. Germline V gene sequence: CDR1 SGHTA, CDR2 FQGNSA. The chain's CDR3 is CASSPLRGPGTQYF. In nucleotides, the CDR3 is TGTGCCAGCAGCCCCCTCCGCGGCCCGGGTACGCAGTATTTT.

This clonotype was detected only a few times. The rearrangement uses TRBV15 and TRBJ2-2; TRBD2 matches at 14 bases. Germline CDR1 LNHNV, CDR2 YYDKDF (reference sequence). This CDR3 region has 19 residues. The ends lost 0 bases at V and 3 bases at J; junction bases unmatched: 6. For the CDR3, the DNA is TGTGCCACCAGCAGAGATCCAGGACTAGCGGGAGGTCACACCGGGGAGCTGTTTTTT. Residues: CATSRDPGLAGGHTGELFF.

The chain joins TRBV4-1 to TRBJ2-1, with TRBD2 identical over 8 bases. Germline values: CDR1 MGHRA, CDR2 YSYEKL. The CDR3 is 15 residues long. V was pared by 1 base and J by 10 bases, with 9 bases of the junction left unmatched. The CDR3 sequence: CASSQGAGGWWEQFF. For the CDR3, the DNA is TGCGCCAGCAGCCAAGGGGCGGGAGGTTGGTGGGAGCAGTTCTTC.

This clonotype was seen at least ten times. This chain joins TRBV29-1 and TRBJ2-5, with D unresolved. The CDR3 consists of 12 residues. V was trimmed by 6 bases and J by 0 bases, leaving 8 bases between them. In germline, CDR1 is SQVTM, CDR2 ANQGSEA. CDR3 sequence: CSVTPYQETQYF. The CDR3 DNA sequence: TGCAGCGTCACACCGTACCAAGAGACCCAGTACTTC.

The genes are TRBV11-1 and TRBJ2-1, with 9 bases fitting TRBD2. Trimming removed 6 bases from V and 7 bases from J; junction bases left unmatched: 10. Germline-derived CDR1 and CDR2 are SGHAT and FQDESV (reference sequence). This CDR3 is built from 15 residues. Written as DNA, the CDR3 is TGTGCCAGCAGTTTTCAGCGGGAGGCACATAATGAGCAGTTCTTC. This gives the protein CASSFQREAHNEQFF. The variable domain in full, completed from reference TRBV11-1 and TRBJ2-1, reads EAEVAQSPRYKITEKSQAVAFWCDPISGHATLYWYRQILGQGPELLVQFQDESVVDDSQLPKDRFSAERLKGVDSTLKIQPAELGDSAMYLCASSFQREAHNEQFFGPGTRLTVL.

This clonotype was seen a few times. The chain couples TRBV13 to TRBJ1-2; tentative D call: TRBD1 (5 bases). With 6 bases removed from V and 6 bases from J, the gap between germline ends came to 29 bases. Germline V gene lookup returns CDR1 PRHDT and CDR2 FYEKMQ (reference sequence). This CDR3 has 18 amino acids. The CDR3 DNA sequence: TGTGCCAGCAGTCTCGGCGGTGGGACGTCCTCTGGATGGGATGGCTACACCTTC. Its translation is CASSLGGGTSSGWDGYTF.

The V gene is TRBV24-1, the J gene TRBJ2-2, with D unclear. The CDR3 runs 10 residues. V was cut by 12 bases and J by 3 bases, with 4 bases left in between. CDR1 and CDR2 from the germline V gene are KGHDR and SFDVKD. This CDR3 reads CASHTGELFF. CDR3 coding DNA: TGTGCCTCTCACACCGGGGAGCTGTTTTTT.

The V call is TRBV6-2 or TRBV6-3, the J call TRBJ1-2, with 7 bases aligning to TRBD1. Germline V CDR1 and CDR2: MNHEY, SVGEGT. The CDR3 consists of 14 residues. V trimming: 6 bases; J trimming: 5 bases; junction bases outside the gene matches: 9. The CDR3 region has the DNA TGTGCCAGCAGGCGGACAGGAACGGAGTATGGCTACACCTTC. Its translation is CASRRTGTEYGYTF.

This clonotype occurred a few times. V and J are TRBV5-5 and TRBJ2-1; D is perhaps TRBD1 (5 bases). V was trimmed by 0 bases and J by 5 bases, leaving 6 bases between them. The CDR3 is made up of 13 amino acids. From germline, CDR1 is SGHKS and CDR2 YYEKEE (reference sequence). DNA of the CDR3: TGTGCCAGCAGCTTGGCCAGGGACAATGAGCAGTTCTTC. This encodes CASSLARDNEQFF. Variable domain in full (rest from reference TRBV5-5 and TRBJ2-1): DAGVTQSPTHLIKTRGQQVTLRCSPISGHKSVSWYQQVLGQGPQFIFQYYEKEERGRGNFPDRFSARQFPNYSSELNVNALLLGDSALYLCASSLARDNEQFFGPGTRLTVL.

In this sample, this clonotype turned up many times. V is TRBV28 and J is TRBJ2-3, with TRBD1 matching over 7 bases. The CDR3 loop spans 16 amino acids. CDR1 and CDR2 from the germline V gene are MDHEN and SYDVKM. V lost 9 bases to trimming and J lost 4 bases; unmatched junction nucleotides: 16. CDR3 DNA sequence: TGTGCCAGTAAATTTCACCGGGACAGAAGTTCAGATACGCAGTATTTT. Protein: CASKFHRDRSSDTQYF. The full variable domain, rest sourced from reference TRBV28 and TRBJ2-3, is DVKVTQSSRYLVKRTGEKVFLECVQDMDHENMFWYRQDPGLGLRLIYFSYDVKMKEKGDIPEGYSVSREKKERFSLILESASTNQTSMYLCASKFHRDRSSDTQYFGPGTRLTVL.

There are many counts of this clonotype. J is TRBJ1-2 and V is TRBV7-2; D is unresolved. V lost 5 bases and J lost 8, with 12 bases in between. The CDR3 covers 12 residues. CDR1 and CDR2 from the germline V gene are SGHTA and FQGNSA. CDR3 sequence: CASSPQTGGYTF. DNA of the CDR3: TGTGCCAGCAGCCCACAGACTGGGGGCTACACCTTC.

This clonotype occurred a few times. This rearrangement joins TRBV6-5 to TRBJ2-1; 15 bases align to TRBD2. Germline V gene data show CDR1 as MNHEY and CDR2 as SVGAGI. The junction had 9 bases not matched to a gene; V was cut back by 5 bases and J by 13 bases. The CDR3 is 15 residues long. The CDR3 DNA sequence: TGTGCCAGCAGTCCCGGGACTAGCGGGGGGCCACCTCAGTTCTTC. Residues: CASSPGTSGGPPQFF.

This clonotype was found a few times. V and J are TRBV4-3 and TRBJ2-1, with 11 bases aligning to TRBD2. Germline trimming cut 1 base from V and 7 bases from J; bases unmatched to any gene: 15. The CDR3 spans 19 residues. Germline V gene sequence: CDR1 LGHNA, CDR2 YSLEER. As DNA, the CDR3 is TGCGCCAGCAGCCAAGGATCTTATGCGGGACTAGCGGACATGAATGAGCAGTTCTTC. Protein product: CASSQGSYAGLADMNEQFF.